This record covers a single T cell receptor beta chain. Its matching antigen is unknown. The CDR3 has 16 residues. V was shortened by 3 bases and J by 0 bases, with 12 bases between the two germline ends. The V gene's germline CDR1 is MGHDK and CDR2 SYGVNS. TCRdb's copy holds only in-frame clones and misses some; the assay was immunoSEQ multiplex PCR. The sample lists a few million clones; more than 85% were seen once. The sample originates from a study of shared clonotypes between healthy human individuals. CD45RA-negative memory and CD45RA+ naive subsets were split from the CD4+ cells. Study-level results: The generation probabilities recorded for non-shared clonotypes fell below those of clonotypes shared by all four donors.

The chain joins TRBV25-1 to TRBJ1-3; a weak D match, TRBD1 (6 bases). The sequence derives from a man aged 18 to 29 in good health. Some clones in this sample may be carry-over from other donors' samples. Sequences were obtained from naive CD4+ T cells from PBMCs. Subset specified: CD45RA+ positively selected. The CDR3: CASSEATGTSGNTIYF. CDR3 DNA sequence: TGTGCCAGCAGTGAGGCAACAGGGACCTCTGGAAACACCATATATTTT.